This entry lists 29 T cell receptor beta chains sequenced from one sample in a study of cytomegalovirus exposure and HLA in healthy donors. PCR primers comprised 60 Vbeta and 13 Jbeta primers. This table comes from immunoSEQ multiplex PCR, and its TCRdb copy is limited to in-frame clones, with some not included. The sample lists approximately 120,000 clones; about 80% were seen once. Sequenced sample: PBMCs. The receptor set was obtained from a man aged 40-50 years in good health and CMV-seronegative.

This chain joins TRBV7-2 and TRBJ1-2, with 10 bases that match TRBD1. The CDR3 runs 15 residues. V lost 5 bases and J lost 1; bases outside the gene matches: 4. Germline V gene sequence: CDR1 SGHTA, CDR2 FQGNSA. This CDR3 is CASSRDRGLNYGYTF. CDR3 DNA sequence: TGTGCCAGCAGCCGTGACAGGGGGCTTAACTATGGCTACACCTTC.

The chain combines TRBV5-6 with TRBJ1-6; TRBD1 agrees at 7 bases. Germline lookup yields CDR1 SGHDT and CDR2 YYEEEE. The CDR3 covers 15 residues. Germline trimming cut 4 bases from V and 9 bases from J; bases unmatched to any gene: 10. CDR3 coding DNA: TGTGCCAGCAGCGCGACAGGGAAGTTTGGTTCACCCCTCCACTTT. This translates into CASSATGKFGSPLHF.

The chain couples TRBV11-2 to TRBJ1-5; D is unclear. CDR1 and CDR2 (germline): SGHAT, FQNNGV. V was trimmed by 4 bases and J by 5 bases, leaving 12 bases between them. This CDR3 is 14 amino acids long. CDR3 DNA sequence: TGTGCCAGCAGCTCCGCAGGCAGAGATCAGCCCCAGCATTTT. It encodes CASSSAGRDQPQHF. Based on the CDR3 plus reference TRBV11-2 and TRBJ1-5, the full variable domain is EAGVAQSPRYKIIEKRQSVAFWCNPISGHATLYWYQQILGQGPKLLIQFQNNGVVDDSQLPKDRFSAERLKGVDSTLKIQPAKLEDSAVYLCASSSAGRDQPQHFGDGTRLSIL.

The CDR3 coding sequence is TGTGCCAGTAGTGACCGGACAGCTCAGCCCCAGCATTTT. Its protein is CASSDRTAQPQHF. The J gene is TRBJ1-5, the V gene TRBV19; possible D gene TRBD1, 6 bases. Trimming cost V 5 bases and J 6 bases, with 11 bases left between them. Germline V gene data show CDR1 as LNHDA and CDR2 as SQIVND (reference sequence). The CDR3 is 13 amino acids.

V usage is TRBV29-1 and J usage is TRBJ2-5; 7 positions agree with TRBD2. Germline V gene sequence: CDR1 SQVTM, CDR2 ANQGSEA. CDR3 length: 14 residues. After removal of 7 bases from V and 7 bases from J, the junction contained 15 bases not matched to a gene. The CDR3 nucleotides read TGCAGCGCCGACGGAGCGGGGAAACGAGGGACCCAGTACTTC. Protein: CSADGAGKRGTQYF. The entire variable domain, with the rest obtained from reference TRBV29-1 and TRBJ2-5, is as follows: SAVISQKPSRDICQRGTSLTIQCQVDSQVTMMFWYRQQPGQSLTLIATANQGSEATYESGFVIDKFPISRPNLTFSTLTVSNMSPEDSSIYLCSADGAGKRGTQYFGPGTRLLVL.

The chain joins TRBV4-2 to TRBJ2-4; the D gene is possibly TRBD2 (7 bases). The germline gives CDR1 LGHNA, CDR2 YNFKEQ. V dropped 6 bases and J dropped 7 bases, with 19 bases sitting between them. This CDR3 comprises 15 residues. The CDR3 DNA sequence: TGTGCCAGCAGTACGCGGGGGCAAGGTGGGAACATTCAGTACTTC. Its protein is CASSTRGQGGNIQYF.

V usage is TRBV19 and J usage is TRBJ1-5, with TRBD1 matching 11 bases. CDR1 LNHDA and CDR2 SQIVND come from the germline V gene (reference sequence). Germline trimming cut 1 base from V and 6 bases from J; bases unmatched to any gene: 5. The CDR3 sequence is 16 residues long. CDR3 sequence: CASSIGGQGASQPQHF. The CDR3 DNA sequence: TGTGCCAGTAGTATAGGAGGACAGGGGGCAAGTCAGCCCCAGCATTTT. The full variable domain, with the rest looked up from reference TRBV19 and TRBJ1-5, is DGGITQSPKYLFRKEGQNVTLSCEQNLNHDAMYWYRQDPGQGLRLIYYSQIVNDFQKGDIAEGYSVSREKKESFPLTVTSAQKNPTAFYLCASSIGGQGASQPQHFGDGTRLSIL.

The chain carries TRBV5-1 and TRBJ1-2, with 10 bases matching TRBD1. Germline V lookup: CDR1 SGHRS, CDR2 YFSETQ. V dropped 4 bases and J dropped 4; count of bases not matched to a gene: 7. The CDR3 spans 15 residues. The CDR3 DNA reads TGCGCCAGCAGCCAATGGGACAGGGGCGGCTATGGCTACACCTTC. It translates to CASSQWDRGGYGYTF.

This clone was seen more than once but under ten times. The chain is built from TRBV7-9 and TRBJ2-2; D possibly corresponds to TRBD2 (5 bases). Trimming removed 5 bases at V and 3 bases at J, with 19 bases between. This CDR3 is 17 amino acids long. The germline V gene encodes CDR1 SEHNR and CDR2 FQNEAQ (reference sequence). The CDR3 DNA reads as TGTGCCAGCAGCCCGAGTCCACGTGAGGGTCACACCGGGGAGCTGTTTTTT. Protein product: CASSPSPREGHTGELFF. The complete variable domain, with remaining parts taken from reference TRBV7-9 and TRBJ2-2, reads DTGVSQNPRHKITKRGQNVTFRCDPISEHNRLYWYRQTLGQGPEFLTYFQNEAQLEKSRLLSDRFSAERPKGSFSTLEIQRTEQGDSAMYLCASSPSPREGHTGELFFGEGSRLTVL.

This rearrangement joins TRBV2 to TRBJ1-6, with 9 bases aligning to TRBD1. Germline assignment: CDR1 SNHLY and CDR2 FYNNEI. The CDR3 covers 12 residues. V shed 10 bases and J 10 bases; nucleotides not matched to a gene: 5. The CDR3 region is CATGTGNSPLHF. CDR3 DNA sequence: TGTGCCACCGGGACAGGGAACTCACCCCTCCACTTT.

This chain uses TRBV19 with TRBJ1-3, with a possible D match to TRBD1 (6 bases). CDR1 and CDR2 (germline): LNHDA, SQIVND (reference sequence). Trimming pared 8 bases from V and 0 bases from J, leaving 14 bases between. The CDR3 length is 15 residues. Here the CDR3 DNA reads TGTGCCAGTGCGGACAGACTCACCTCTGGAAACACCATATATTTT. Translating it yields CASADRLTSGNTIYF. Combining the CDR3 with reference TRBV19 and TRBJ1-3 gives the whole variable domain DGGITQSPKYLFRKEGQNVTLSCEQNLNHDAMYWYRQDPGQGLRLIYYSQIVNDFQKGDIAEGYSVSREKKESFPLTVTSAQKNPTAFYLCASADRLTSGNTIYFGEGSWLTVV.

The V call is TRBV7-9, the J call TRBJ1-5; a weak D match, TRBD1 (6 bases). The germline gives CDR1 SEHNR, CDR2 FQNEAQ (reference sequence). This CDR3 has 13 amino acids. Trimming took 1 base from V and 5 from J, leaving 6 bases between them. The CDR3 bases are TGTGCCAGCAGCTTAGAGGGGGATCAGCCCCAGCATTTT. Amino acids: CASSLEGDQPQHF.

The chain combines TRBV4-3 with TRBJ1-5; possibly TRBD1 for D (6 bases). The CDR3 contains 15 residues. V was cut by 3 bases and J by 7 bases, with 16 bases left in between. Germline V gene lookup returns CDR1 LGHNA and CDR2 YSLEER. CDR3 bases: TGCGCCAGCAGCCATCACAGGGAATTTGACCAGCCCCAGCATTTT. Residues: CASSHHREFDQPQHF.

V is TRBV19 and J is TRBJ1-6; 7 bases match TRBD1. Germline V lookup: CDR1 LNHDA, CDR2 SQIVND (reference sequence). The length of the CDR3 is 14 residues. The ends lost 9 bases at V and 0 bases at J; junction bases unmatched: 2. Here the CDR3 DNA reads TGTGCCAGCCGGGACAGCTCCTATAATTCACCCCTCCACTTT. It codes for CASRDSSYNSPLHF.

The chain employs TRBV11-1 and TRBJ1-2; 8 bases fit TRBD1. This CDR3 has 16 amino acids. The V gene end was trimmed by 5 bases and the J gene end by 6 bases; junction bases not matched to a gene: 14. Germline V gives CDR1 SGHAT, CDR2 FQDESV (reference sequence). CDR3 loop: CASSTLYGQGSNGYTF. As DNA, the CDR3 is TGTGCCAGCAGCACTCTATACGGACAGGGAAGCAATGGCTACACCTTC.

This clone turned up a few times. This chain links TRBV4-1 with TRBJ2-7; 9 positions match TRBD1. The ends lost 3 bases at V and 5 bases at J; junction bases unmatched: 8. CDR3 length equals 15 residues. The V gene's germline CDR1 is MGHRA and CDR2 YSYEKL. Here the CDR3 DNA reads TGCGCCAGCAGCCATCCCGGGACAGGGAAGGACGAGCAGTACTTC. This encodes CASSHPGTGKDEQYF.

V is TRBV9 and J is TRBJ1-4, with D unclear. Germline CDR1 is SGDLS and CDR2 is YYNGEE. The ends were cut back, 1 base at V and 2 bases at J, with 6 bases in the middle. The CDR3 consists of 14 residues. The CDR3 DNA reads TGTGCCAGCAGCGTAAGCGGGACTAATGAAAAACTGTTTTTT. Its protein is CASSVSGTNEKLFF.

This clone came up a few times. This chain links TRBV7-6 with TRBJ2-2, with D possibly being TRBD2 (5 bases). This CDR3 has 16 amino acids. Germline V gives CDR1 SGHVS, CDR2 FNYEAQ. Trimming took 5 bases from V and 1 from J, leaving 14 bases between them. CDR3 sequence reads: CASSRTLIRNTGELFF. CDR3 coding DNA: TGTGCCAGCAGCCGGACTTTAATTAGGAACACCGGGGAGCTGTTTTTT.

In DNA, the CDR3 is TGTGCCACCAGCAGAGATTTGGGGGCAGCCTACGAGCAGTACTTC. Translation gives CATSRDLGAAYEQYF. The chain recombines TRBV15 with TRBJ2-7, with D maybe TRBD1 (6 bases). Trimming cost V 0 bases and J 2 bases, with 11 bases left between them. This CDR3 region has 15 residues. In germline, CDR1 is LNHNV, CDR2 YYDKDF (reference sequence).

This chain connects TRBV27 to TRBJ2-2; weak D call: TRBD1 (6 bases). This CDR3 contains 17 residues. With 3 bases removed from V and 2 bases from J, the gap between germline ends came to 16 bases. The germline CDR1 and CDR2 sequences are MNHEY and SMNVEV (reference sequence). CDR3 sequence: CASSFVAGAPNTGELFF. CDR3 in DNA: TGTGCCAGCAGTTTCGTAGCAGGGGCCCCTAACACCGGGGAGCTGTTTTTT.

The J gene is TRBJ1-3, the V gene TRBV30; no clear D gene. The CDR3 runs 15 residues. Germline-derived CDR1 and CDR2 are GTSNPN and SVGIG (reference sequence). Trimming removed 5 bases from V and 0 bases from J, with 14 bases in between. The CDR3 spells CAWGRRDPSGNTIYF. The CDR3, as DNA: TGTGCCTGGGGCCGCCGGGATCCCTCTGGAAACACCATATATTTT.

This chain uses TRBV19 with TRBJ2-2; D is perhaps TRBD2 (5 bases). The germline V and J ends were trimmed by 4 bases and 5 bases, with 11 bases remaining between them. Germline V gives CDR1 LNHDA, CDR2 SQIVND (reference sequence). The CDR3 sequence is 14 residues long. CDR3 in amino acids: CASSNSGKTGELFF. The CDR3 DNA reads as TGTGCCAGTAGTAATTCCGGGAAAACCGGGGAGCTGTTTTTT. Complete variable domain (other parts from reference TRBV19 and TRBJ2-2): DGGITQSPKYLFRKEGQNVTLSCEQNLNHDAMYWYRQDPGQGLRLIYYSQIVNDFQKGDIAEGYSVSREKKESFPLTVTSAQKNPTAFYLCASSNSGKTGELFFGEGSRLTVL.

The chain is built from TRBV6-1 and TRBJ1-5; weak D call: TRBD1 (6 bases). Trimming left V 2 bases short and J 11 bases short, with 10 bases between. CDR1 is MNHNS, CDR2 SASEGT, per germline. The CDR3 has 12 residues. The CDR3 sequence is CASSERGGAQHF. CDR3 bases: TGTGCCAGCAGTGAACGAGGGGGGGCCCAGCATTTT.

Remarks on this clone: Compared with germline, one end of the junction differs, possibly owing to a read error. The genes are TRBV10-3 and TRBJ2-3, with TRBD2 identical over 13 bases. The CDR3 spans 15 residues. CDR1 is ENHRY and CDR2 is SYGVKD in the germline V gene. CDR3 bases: TGTGCCAGCAGTGACTCGACTAGCGGGGGGGATACGCAGTATTTT. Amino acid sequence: CASSDSTSGGDTQYF.

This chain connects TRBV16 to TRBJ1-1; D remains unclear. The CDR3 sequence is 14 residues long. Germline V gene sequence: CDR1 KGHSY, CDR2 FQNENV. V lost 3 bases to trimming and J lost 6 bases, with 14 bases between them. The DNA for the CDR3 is TGTGCCAGCAGCCATGCGGATTCTAGGCCTGAAGCTTTCTTT. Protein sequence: CASSHADSRPEAFF.

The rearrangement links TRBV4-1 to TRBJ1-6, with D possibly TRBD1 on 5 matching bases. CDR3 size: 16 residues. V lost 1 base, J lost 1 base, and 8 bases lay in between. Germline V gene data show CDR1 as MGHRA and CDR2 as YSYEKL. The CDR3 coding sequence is TGCGCCAGCAGCCAAGGGGGGGAATCCTATAATTCACCCCTCCACTTT. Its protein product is CASSQGGESYNSPLHF.

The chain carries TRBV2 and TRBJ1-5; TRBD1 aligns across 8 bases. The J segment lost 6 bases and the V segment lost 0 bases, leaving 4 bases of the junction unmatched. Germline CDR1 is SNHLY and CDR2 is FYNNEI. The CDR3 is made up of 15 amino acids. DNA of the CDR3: TGTGCCAGCAGTGAAGCGCCCAGGGGGCGTCAGCCCCAGCATTTT. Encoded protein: CASSEAPRGRQPQHF. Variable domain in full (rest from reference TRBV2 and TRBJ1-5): EPEVTQTPSHQVTQMGQEVILRCVPISNHLYFYWYRQILGQKVEFLVSFYNNEISEKSEIFDDQFSVERPDGSNFTLKIRSTKLEDSAMYFCASSEAPRGRQPQHFGDGTRLSIL.

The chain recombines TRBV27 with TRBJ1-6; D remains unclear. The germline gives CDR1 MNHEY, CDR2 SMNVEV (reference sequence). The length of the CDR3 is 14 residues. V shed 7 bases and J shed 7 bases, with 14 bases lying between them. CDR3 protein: CASNPIHGNSPLHF. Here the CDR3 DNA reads TGTGCCAGCAACCCGATCCACGGGAATTCACCCCTCCACTTT.

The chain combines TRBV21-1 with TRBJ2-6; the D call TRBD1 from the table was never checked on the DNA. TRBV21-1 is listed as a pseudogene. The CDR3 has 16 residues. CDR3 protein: CASSPWDRAGANVLTF. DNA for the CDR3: TGTGCCAGCAGCCCTTGGGACAGGGCTGGGGCCAACGTCCTGACTTTC.